The rows below give T cell receptor beta chains drawn from one sample of a study of T cell changes during pregnancy in multiple sclerosis. The assay was immunoSEQ multiplex PCR, and TCRdb's table has in-frame clones only and misses some. The sample yields roughly 45,000 clones, approximately 87% seen once. Sample: peripheral blood, taken in the first trimester of pregnancy. These receptors came from a female donor in good health, enrolled as a control in a pregnancy study. Both conserved end residues are part of each CDR3. Each record gives: CDR3 length, clone size, D gene, J gene, V gene, CDR3 DNA, CDR3 protein. The D gene is left open where the match is weak. Only some rows state a clone size, as once, few, many or a class for expanded clones.

14	-	TRBD1	TRBJ2-7	TRBV2	TGTGCCAGCAGGGTCGACAGGGGTCGGCACGAGCAGTACTTC	CASRVDRGRHEQYF
13	medium-sized	TRBD1	TRBJ1-5	TRBV7-8	TGTGCCAGCAGCTCCTTCAGGGGGCGGCCCCAGCATTTT	CASSSFRGRPQHF
15	-	-	TRBJ1-3	TRBV4-1	TGCGCCAGCAGCCAAGAGGGCGGGGCCCGGAACACCATATATTTT	CASSQEGGARNTIYF
16	-	TRBD2	TRBJ2-1	TRBV7-2	TGTGCCAGCAGCTTAGGTAGCACTAGCGGGAGCAATGAGCAGTTCTTC	CASSLGSTSGSNEQFF
15	-	-	TRBJ2-5	TRBV7-9	TGTGCCAGCAGCTTTGGAGGGGGGGGCTGGGAGACCCAGTACTTC	CASSFGGGGWETQYF
15	-	TRBD1	TRBJ2-7	TRBV6-6	TGTGCCAGCAGCCACCGACAGGGGGCCACCTACGAGCAGTACTTC	CASSHRQGATYEQYF
15	-	TRBD1	TRBJ1-5	TRBV7-2	TGTGCCAGCAGTTGGACAGGGGGCGGCAATCAGCCCCAGCATTTT	CASSWTGGGNQPQHF
16	-	-	TRBJ2-7	TRBV5-4	TGTGCCAGCAGCTTGGAGGTCGGGGTAGGGTCCTACGAGCAGTACTTC	CASSLEVGVGSYEQYF
13	-	TRBD1	TRBJ1-1	TRBV7-2	TGTGCCAGCAGCTTCCCGGGACAGGGTGAAGCTTTCTTT	CASSFPGQGEAFF
15	medium-sized	-	TRBJ2-1	TRBV4-2	TGTGCCAGCAGCCAAGAGATAGGGGGCTACAATGAGCAGTTCTTC	CASSQEIGGYNEQFF
17	-	TRBD2	TRBJ2-1	TRBV4-2	TGTGCCAGCAGCCAAGATTACGGGAGGTCGGCCTACAATGAGCAGTTCTTC	CASSQDYGRSAYNEQFF
13	-	TRBD1	TRBJ2-7	TRBV7-3	TGTGCCAGCCTCTGGGACAGCCTCTACGAGCAGTACTTC	CASLWDSLYEQYF
14	once	-	TRBJ1-4	TRBV7-8	TGTGCCAGCAGCCCGACATTTCAGGATGAAAAACTGTTTTTT	CASSPTFQDEKLFF
14	-	TRBD2	TRBJ2-5	TRBV2	TGTGCCAGCCTCCGGGGGGGCACAACACGGACCCAGTACTTC	CASLRGGTTRTQYF
18	medium-sized	-	TRBJ1-5	TRBV4-1	TGCGCCAGCAGCCAAGATAAAGACCGGACAATGACGGATCAGCCCCAGCATTTT	CASSQDKDRTMTDQPQHF
18	-	TRBD2	TRBJ2-7	TRBV7-8	TGTGCCAGCAGCTTAGAAGCGGCTAGCGGGAGTATGTGGTACGAGCAGTACTTC	CASSLEAASGSMWYEQYF
14	-	-	TRBJ2-1	TRBV5-1	TGCGCCAGCAGCCCGAGCTTAGTTGACACGGAGCAGTTCTTC	CASSPSLVDTEQFF